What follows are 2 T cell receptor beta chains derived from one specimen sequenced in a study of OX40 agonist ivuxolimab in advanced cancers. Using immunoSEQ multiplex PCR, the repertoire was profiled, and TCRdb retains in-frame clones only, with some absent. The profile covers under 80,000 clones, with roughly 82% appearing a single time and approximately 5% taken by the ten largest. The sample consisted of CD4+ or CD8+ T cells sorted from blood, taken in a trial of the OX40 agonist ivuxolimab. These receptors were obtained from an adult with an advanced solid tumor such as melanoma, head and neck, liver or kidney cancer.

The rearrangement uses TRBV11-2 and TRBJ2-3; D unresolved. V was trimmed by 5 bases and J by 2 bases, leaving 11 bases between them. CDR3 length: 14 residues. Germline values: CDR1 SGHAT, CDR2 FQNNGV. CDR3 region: CASSPLRDTDTQYF. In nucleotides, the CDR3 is TGTGCCAGCAGCCCCCTTAGGGACACAGATACGCAGTATTTT.

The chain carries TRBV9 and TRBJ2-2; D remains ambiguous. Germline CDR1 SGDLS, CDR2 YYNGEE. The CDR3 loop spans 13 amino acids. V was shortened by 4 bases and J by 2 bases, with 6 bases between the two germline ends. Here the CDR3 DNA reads TGTGCCAGCAGCAGGGTCAACACCGGGGAGCTGTTTTTT. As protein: CASSRVNTGELFF.